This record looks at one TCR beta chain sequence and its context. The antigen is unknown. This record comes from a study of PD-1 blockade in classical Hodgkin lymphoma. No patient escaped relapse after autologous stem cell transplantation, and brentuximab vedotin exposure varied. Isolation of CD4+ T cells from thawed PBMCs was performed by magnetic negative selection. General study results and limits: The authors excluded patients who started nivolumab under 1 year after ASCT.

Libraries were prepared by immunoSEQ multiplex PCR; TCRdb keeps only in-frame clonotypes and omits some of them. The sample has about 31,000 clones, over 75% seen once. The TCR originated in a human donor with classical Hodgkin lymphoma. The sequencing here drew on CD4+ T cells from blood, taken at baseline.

The DNA for the CDR3 is TGTGCCAGCAGTTTCTCGGGACAGGGGCCCTACGAGCAGTACTTC. Amino acid sequence: CASSFSGQGPYEQYF. The V call is TRBV27, the J call TRBJ2-7; TRBD1 agrees at 10 bases. Losses at the gene ends were 3 bases for V and 2 bases for J; bases not matched to a gene: 4. The CDR3 consists of 15 residues. CDR1 and CDR2 (germline): MNHEY, SMNVEV (reference sequence).